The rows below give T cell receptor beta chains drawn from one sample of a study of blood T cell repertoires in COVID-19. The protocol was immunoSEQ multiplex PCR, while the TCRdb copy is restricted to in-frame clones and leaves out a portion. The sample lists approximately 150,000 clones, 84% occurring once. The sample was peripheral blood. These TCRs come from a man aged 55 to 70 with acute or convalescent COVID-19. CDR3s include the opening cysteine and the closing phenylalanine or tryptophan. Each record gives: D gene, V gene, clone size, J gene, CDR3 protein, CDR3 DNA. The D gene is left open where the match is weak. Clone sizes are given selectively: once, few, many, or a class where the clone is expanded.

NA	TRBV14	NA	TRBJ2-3	CASSFARGTDTQYF	TGTGCCAGCAGCTTCGCTCGGGGGACAGATACGCAGTATTTT
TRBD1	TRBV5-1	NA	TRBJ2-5	CASSVGTGLGETQYF	TGCGCCAGCAGCGTGGGGACAGGGCTAGGGGAGACCCAGTACTTC
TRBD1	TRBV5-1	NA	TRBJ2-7	CASSPREQGGAYEQYF	TGCGCCAGCAGCCCCCGCGAACAGGGGGGTGCCTACGAGCAGTACTTC
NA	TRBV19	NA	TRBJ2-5	CASSLRQSGETQYF	TGTGCCAGTAGCCTAAGACAGTCAGGAGAGACCCAGTACTTC
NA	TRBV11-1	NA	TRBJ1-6	CASSLYRQATNSPLHF	TGTGCCAGCAGCTTATACAGACAGGCGACTAATTCACCCCTCCACTTT
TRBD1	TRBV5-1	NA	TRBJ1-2	CASYLGTGEFYGYTF	TGCGCCAGCTACCTAGGGACAGGGGAATTCTATGGCTACACCTTC
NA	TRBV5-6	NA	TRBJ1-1	CASSPPVAGVLNTEAFF	TGTGCCAGCAGCCCCCCCGTTGCAGGGGTATTGAACACTGAAGCTTTCTTT
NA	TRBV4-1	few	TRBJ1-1	CASSQAHGQILNTEAFF	TGCGCCAGCAGCCAAGCCCACGGACAGATCCTGAACACTGAAGCTTTCTTT
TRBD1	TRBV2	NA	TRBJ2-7	CASGRNTGTVSYEQYF	TGTGCCAGCGGAAGAAATACCGGGACAGTCTCCTACGAGCAGTACTTC
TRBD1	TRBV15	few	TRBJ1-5	CATSPGQGYSNQPQHF	TGTGCCACCAGCCCCGGACAGGGGTATAGCAATCAGCCCCAGCATTTT
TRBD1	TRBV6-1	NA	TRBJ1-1	CASSDETGGVEAFF	TGTGCCAGCAGTGACGAGACAGGGGGCGTTGAAGCTTTCTTT
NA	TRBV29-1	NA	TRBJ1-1	CSVPGVMNTEAFF	TGCAGCGTGCCCGGGGTAATGAACACTGAAGCTTTCTTT
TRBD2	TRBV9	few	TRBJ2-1	CASSPRAGGSIEQFF	TGTGCCAGCAGCCCTCGAGCGGGGGGTTCCATCGAGCAGTTCTTC
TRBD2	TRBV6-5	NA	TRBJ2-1	CATKRGSTDEQFF	TGTGCCACCAAGCGGGGGAGCACCGATGAGCAGTTCTTC
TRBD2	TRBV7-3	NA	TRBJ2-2	CASSLNSGRAQNGELFF	TGTGCCAGCAGCTTAAATAGCGGGAGGGCGCAGAACGGGGAGCTGTTTTTT
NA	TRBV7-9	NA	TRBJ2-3	CASSLDPYTQYF	TGTGCCAGCAGCTTAGATCCTTATACGCAGTATTTT
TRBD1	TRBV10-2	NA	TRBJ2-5	CASSEQDRDQETQYF	TGCGCCAGCAGTGAGCAAGACAGGGACCAAGAGACCCAGTACTTC
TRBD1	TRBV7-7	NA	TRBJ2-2	CASSLAGTGSLNTGELFF	TGTGCCAGCAGCTTAGCCGGGACAGGGTCCCTCAACACCGGGGAGCTGTTTTTT
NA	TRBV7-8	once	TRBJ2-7	CASSYGLNTGYEQYF	TGTGCCAGCAGCTACGGGCTCAACACAGGGTACGAGCAGTACTTC
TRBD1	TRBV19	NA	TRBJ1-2	CASAPGGLNYGYTF	TGTGCCAGTGCCCCAGGGGGCTTAAACTATGGCTACACCTTC
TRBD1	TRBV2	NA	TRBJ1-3	CASSEDRGAGNTIYF	TGTGCCAGCAGTGAAGACAGGGGGGCTGGAAACACCATATATTTT
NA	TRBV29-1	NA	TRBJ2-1	CSVERGAPYNEQFF	TGCAGCGTTGAACGGGGGGCCCCCTACAATGAGCAGTTCTTC
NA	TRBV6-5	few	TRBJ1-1	CASRQQVYTEAFF	TGTGCCAGCAGACAACAGGTTTACACTGAAGCTTTCTTT
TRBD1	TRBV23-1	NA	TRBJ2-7	CASSQGRDRVNYEQYF	TGCGCCAGCAGTCAGGGTCGGGACAGGGTAAACTACGAGCAGTACTTC
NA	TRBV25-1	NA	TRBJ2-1	CASSRGGTYNEQFF	TGTGCCAGCAGTCGTGGGGGGACTTACAATGAGCAGTTCTTC
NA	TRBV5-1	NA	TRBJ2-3	CASSLDGSATDTQYF	TGCGCCAGCAGCTTGGACGGGAGTGCTACAGATACGCAGTATTTT